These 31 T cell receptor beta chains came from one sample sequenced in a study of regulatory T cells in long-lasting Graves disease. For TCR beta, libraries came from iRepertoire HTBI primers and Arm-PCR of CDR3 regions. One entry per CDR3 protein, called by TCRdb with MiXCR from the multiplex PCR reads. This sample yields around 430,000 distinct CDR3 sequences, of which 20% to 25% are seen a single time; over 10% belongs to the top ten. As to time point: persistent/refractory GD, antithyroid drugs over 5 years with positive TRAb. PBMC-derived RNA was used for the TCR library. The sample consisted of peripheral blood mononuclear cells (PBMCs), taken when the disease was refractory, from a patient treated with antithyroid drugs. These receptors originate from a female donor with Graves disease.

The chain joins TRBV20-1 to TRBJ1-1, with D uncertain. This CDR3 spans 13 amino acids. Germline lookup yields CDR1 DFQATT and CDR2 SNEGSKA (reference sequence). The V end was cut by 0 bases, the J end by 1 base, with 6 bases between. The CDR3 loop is CSAREGGNTEAFF. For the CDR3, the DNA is TGCAGTGCTAGAGAAGGCGGGAACACTGAAGCTTTCTTT.

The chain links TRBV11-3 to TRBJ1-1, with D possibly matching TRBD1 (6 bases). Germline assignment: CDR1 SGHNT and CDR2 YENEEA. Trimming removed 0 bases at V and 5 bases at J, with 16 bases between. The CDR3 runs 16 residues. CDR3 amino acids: CASSLDEFRGRTEAFF. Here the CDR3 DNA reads TGTGCCAGCAGCTTAGATGAATTCAGGGGAAGGACTGAAGCTTTCTTT.

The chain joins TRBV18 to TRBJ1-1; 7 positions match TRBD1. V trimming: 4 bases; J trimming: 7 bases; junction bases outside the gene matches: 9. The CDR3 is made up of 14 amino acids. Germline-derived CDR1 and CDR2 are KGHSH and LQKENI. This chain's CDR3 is CASSRYDREGEAFF. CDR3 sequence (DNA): TGTGCCAGCTCACGGTACGACAGGGAGGGTGAAGCTTTCTTT.

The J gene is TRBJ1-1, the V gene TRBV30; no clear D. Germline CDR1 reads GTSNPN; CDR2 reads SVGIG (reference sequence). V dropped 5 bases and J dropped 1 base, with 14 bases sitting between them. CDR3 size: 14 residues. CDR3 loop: CAWSAGMGNTEAFF. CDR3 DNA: TGTGCCTGGTCCGCGGGCATGGGGAACACTGAAGCTTTCTTT.

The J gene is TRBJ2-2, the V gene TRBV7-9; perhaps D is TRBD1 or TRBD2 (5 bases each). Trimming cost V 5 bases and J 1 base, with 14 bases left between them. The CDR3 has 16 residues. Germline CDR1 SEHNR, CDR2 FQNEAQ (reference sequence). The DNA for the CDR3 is TGTGCCAGCAGCCGGGTCCGGGGCCTGAACACCGGGGAGCTGTTTTTT. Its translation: CASSRVRGLNTGELFF.

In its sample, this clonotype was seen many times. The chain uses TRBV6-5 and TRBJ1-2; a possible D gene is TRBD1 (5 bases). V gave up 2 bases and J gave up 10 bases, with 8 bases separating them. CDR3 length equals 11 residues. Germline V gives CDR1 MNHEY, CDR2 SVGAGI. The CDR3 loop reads CASSYGGSYTF. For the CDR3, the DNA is TGTGCCAGCAGTTACGGGGGATCCTACACCTTC.

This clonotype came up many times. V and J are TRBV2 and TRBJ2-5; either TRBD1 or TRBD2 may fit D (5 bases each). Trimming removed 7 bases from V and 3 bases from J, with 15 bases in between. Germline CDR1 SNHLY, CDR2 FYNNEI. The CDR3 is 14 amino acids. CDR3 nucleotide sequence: TGTGCCAGCAAGGACGGGGCCCTCAAAGAGACCCAGTACTTC. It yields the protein CASKDGALKETQYF.

The CDR3: CAWGMGGGNSYEQYF. CDR3 sequence (DNA): TGTGCCTGGGGCATGGGGGGAGGGAACTCCTACGAGCAGTACTTC. This chain connects TRBV30 to TRBJ2-7; 7 nucleotides agree with TRBD2. The CDR3 covers 15 residues. After removal of 5 bases from V and 0 bases from J, the junction contained 10 bases not matched to a gene. Looked up from germline, CDR1 is GTSNPN and CDR2 is SVGIG (reference sequence).

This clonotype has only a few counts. CDR3 amino acids: CASRPRGTHQPQHF. CDR3 DNA: TGTGCCAGCAGGCCTAGAGGTACCCATCAGCCCCAGCATTTT. The chain uses TRBV6-1 and TRBJ1-5; D gene uncertain. Germline V gene sequence: CDR1 MNHNS, CDR2 SASEGT. Trimming removed 6 bases from V and 5 bases from J, with 14 bases in between. The CDR3 is made up of 14 amino acids.

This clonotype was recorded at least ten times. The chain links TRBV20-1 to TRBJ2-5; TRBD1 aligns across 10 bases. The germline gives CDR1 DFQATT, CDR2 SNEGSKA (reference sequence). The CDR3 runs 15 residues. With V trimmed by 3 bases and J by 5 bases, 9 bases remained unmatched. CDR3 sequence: CSASGETGGGETQYF. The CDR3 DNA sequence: TGCAGTGCTAGTGGGGAGACAGGGGGCGGGGAGACCCAGTACTTC.

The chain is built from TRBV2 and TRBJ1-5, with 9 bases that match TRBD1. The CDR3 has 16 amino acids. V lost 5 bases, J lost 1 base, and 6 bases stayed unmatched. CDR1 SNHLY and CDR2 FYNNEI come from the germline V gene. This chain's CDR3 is CASSRDRVMSNQPQHF. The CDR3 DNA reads TGTGCCAGCAGTCGGGACAGGGTGATGAGCAATCAGCCCCAGCATTTT. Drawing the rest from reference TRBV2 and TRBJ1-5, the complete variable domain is EPEVTQTPSHQVTQMGQEVILRCVPISNHLYFYWYRQILGQKVEFLVSFYNNEISEKSEIFDDQFSVERPDGSNFTLKIRSTKLEDSAMYFCASSRDRVMSNQPQHFGDGTRLSIL.

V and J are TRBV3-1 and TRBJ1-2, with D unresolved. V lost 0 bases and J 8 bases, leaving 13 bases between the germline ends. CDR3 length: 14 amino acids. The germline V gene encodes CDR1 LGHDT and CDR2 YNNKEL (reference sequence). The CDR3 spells CASSQDLATGGYTF. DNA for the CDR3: TGTGCCAGCAGCCAAGATCTGGCAACTGGCGGCTACACCTTC.

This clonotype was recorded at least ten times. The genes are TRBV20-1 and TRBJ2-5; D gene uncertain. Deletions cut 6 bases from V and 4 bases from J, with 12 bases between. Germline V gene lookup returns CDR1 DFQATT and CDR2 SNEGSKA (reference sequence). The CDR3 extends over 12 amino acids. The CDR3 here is CSALLGSETQYF. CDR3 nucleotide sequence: TGCAGTGCCCTCCTGGGTTCAGAGACCCAGTACTTC.

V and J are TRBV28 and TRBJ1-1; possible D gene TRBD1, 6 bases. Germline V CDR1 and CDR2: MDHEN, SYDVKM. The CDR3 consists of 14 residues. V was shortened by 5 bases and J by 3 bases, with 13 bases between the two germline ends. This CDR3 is CASSPRTVDTEAFF. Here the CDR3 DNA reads TGTGCCAGCAGTCCCCGGACAGTTGACACTGAAGCTTTCTTT.

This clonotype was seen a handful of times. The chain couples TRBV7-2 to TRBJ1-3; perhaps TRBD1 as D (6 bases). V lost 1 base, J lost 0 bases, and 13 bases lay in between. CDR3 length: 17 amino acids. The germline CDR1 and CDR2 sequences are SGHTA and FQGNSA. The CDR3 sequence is CASSLGGGASSGNTIYF. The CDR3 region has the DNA TGTGCCAGCAGCTTAGGTGGGGGGGCAAGCTCTGGAAACACCATATATTTT.

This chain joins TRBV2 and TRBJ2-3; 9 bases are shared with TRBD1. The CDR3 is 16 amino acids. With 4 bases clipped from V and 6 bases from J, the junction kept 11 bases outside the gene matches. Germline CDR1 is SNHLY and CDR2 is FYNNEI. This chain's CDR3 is CASSGLLTGGKDTQYF. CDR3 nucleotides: TGTGCCAGCAGTGGACTCTTAACAGGGGGCAAGGATACGCAGTATTTT.

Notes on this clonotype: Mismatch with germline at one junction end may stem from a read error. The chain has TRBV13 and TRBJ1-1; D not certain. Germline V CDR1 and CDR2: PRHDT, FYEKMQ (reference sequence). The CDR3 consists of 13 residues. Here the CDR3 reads CASSHDPDAVLLF. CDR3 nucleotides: TGTGCCAGCAGCCACGACCCCGACGCGGTTCTTCTCTTT. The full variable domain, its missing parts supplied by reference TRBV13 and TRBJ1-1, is AAGVIQSPRHLIKEKRETATLKCYPIPRHDTVYWYQQGPGQDPQFLISFYEKMQSDKGSIPDRFSAQQFSDYHSELNMSSLELGDSALYFCASSHDPDAVLLFGQGTRLTVV.

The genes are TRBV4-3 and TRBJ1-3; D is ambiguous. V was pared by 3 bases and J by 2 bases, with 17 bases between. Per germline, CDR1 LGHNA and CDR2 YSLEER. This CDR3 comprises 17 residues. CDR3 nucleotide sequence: TGCGCCAGCAGCCACGGACCAGTGGCAACTCCTGGAAACACCATATATTTT. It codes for CASSHGPVATPGNTIYF.

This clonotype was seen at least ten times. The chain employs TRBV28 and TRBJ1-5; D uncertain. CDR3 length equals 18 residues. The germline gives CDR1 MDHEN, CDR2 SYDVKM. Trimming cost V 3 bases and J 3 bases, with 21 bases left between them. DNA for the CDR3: TGTGCCAGCAGTTTCGGGTTGAGCGGGAGTGCACTCAATCAGCCCCAGCATTTT. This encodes CASSFGLSGSALNQPQHF.

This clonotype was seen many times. CDR3 sequence: CASSYVGIEAFF. The CDR3 region has the DNA TGTGCCAGCAGTTACGTTGGAATCGAAGCTTTCTTT. The rearrangement uses TRBV6-5 and TRBJ1-1; unclear D gene. The CDR3 is 12 amino acids. Trimming removed 2 bases from V and 8 bases from J, with 9 bases in between. Germline V lookup: CDR1 MNHEY, CDR2 SVGAGI.

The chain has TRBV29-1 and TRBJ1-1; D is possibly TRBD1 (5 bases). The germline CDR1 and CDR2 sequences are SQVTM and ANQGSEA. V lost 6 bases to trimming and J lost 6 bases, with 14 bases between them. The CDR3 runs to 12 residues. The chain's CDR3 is CSVIPGFAEAFF. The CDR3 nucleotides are TGCAGCGTCATCCCAGGGTTTGCTGAAGCTTTCTTT.

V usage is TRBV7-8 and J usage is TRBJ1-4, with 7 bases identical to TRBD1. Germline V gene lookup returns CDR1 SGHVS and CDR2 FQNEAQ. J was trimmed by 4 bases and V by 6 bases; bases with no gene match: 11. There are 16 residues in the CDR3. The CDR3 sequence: CASRLEETGINEKLFF. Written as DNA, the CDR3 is TGTGCCAGCAGGCTTGAGGAGACAGGGATTAATGAAAAACTGTTTTTT.

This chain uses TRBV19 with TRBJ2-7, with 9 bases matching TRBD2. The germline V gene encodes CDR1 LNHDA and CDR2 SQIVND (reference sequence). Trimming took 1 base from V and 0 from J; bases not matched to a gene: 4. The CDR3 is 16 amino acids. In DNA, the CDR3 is TGTGCCAGTAGTATAGGATGGCGGGAGGGCTCCTACGAGCAGTACTTC. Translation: CASSIGWREGSYEQYF.

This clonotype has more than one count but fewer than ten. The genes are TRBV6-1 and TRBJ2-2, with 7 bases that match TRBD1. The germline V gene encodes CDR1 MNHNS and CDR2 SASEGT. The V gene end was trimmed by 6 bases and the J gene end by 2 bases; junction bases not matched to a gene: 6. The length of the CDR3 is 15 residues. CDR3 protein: CASSPQGSNTGELFF. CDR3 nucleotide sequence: TGTGCCAGCAGCCCACAGGGGTCCAACACCGGGGAGCTGTTTTTT.

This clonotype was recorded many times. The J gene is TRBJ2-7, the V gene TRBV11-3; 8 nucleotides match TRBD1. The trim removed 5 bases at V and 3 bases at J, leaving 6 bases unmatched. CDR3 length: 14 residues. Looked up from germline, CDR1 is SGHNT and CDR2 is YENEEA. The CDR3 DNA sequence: TGTGCCAGCAGCCCTCGACAGGGGTTCTACGAGCAGTACTTC. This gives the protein CASSPRQGFYEQYF.

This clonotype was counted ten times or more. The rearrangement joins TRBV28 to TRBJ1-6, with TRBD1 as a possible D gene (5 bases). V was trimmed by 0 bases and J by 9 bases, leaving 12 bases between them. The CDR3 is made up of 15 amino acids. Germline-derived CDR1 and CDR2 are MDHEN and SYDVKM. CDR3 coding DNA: TGTGCCAGCAGTTTATGGGGACCCAGCGGTTCACCCCTCCACTTT. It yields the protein CASSLWGPSGSPLHF.

CDR3 region: CASSSRGPHYGYTF. CDR3 DNA sequence: TGTGCCAGCAGTTCCCGGGGGCCTCACTATGGCTACACCTTC. The chain links TRBV6-1 to TRBJ1-2; weak D call: TRBD1 (6 bases). Germline V gene data show CDR1 as MNHNS and CDR2 as SASEGT. The CDR3 contains 14 residues. Trimming cost V 5 bases and J 3 bases, with 13 bases left between them.

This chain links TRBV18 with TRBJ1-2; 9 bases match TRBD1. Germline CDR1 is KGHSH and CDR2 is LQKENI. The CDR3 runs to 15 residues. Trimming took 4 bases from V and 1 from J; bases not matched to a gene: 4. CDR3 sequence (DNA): TGTGCCAGCTCACGACCGGGACAGGGTAACTATGGCTACACCTTC. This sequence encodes CASSRPGQGNYGYTF.

CDR3 nucleotide sequence: TGTGCCAGCAACTTCCCCGGGGAGCTGTTTTTT. Amino acids: CASNFPGELFF. V gene TRBV28 combines with J gene TRBJ2-2; D is unresolved. V lost 7 bases and J lost 6, with 6 bases in between. CDR3 length: 11 residues. Germline CDR1 and CDR2: MDHEN and SYDVKM. The complete variable domain, with remaining parts taken from reference TRBV28 and TRBJ2-2, reads DVKVTQSSRYLVKRTGEKVFLECVQDMDHENMFWYRQDPGLGLRLIYFSYDVKMKEKGDIPEGYSVSREKKERFSLILESASTNQTSMYLCASNFPGELFFGEGSRLTVL.

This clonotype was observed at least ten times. The chain's CDR3 is CASSFRPDWSNQPQHF. The CDR3 DNA reads as TGTGCCAGCAGTTTTAGGCCCGACTGGAGCAATCAGCCCCAGCATTTT. This chain joins TRBV28 and TRBJ1-5; D is undetermined. Germline assignment: CDR1 MDHEN and CDR2 SYDVKM. V gave up 3 bases and J gave up 1 base, with 13 bases separating them. The CDR3 has 16 amino acids.

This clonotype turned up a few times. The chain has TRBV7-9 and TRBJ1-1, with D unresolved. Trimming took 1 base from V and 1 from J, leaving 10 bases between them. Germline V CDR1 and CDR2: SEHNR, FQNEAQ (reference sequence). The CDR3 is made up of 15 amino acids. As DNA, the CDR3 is TGTGCCAGCAGCTTAGGGGCTTACACGAACACTGAAGCTTTCTTT. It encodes CASSLGAYTNTEAFF.